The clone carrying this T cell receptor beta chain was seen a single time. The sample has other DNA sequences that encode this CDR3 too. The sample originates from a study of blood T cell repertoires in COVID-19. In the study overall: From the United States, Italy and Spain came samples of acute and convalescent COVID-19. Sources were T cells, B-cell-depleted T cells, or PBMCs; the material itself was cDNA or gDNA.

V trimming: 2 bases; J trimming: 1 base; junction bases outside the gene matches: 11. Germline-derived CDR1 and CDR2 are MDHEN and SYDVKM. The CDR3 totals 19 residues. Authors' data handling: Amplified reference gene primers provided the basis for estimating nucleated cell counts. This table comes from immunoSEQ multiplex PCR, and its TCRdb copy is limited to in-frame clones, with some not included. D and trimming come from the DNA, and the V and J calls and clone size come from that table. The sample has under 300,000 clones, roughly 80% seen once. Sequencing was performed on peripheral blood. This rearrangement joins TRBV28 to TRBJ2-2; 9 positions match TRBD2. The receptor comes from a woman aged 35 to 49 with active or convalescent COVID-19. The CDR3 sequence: CASSLVVAGGYQNTGELFF. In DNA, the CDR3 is TGTGCCAGCAGTTTAGTCGTCGCGGGGGGGTACCAGAACACCGGGGAGCTGTTTTTT.